These 20 T cell receptor beta chains were sequenced from one sample in a study of identical twins. MiXCR was run by TCRdb on the 5' RACE reads, yielding one entry per CDR3 protein. Of some 730,000 distinct CDR3 sequences in the sample, approximately 18% were seen once. These data also formed part of another study, on T cells expressing NK-cell markers.

The specimen was PBMCs. These receptors were collected from a young woman in good health.

This clonotype was observed once. The chain employs TRBV5-1 and TRBJ2-1; 10 bases align to TRBD2. CDR1 and CDR2 (germline): SGHRS, YFSETQ. The length of the CDR3 is 15 residues. The junction had 3 bases not matched to a gene; V was cut back by 0 bases and J by 6 bases. This CDR3 reads CASSLAPSGSNEQFF. The CDR3 DNA reads as TGCGCCAGCAGCTTGGCCCCTAGCGGGAGCAATGAGCAGTTCTTC. The full variable domain, with the rest looked up from reference TRBV5-1 and TRBJ2-1, is KAGVTQTPRYLIKTRGQQVTLSCSPISGHRSVSWYQQTPGQGLQFLFEYFSETQRNKGNFPGRFSGRQFSNSRSEMNVSTLELGDSALYLCASSLAPSGSNEQFFGPGTRLTVL.

The rearrangement joins TRBV20-1 to TRBJ2-7, with D possibly matching TRBD2 (5 bases). The germline V gene encodes CDR1 DFQATT and CDR2 SNEGSKA (reference sequence). The CDR3 loop spans 15 amino acids. V lost 0 bases and J lost 6, with 18 bases in between. The CDR3 protein is CSARDSLGGSIEQYF. CDR3 in DNA: TGCAGTGCTAGAGATTCCCTTGGCGGGTCGATCGAGCAGTACTTC.

The CDR3 sequence is CASSQDRTNEQFF. CDR3 DNA sequence: TGCGCCAGCAGCCAGGACAGGACCAATGAGCAGTTCTTC. This chain links TRBV5-1 with TRBJ2-1, with TRBD1 identical over 7 bases. Germline V gene sequence: CDR1 SGHRS, CDR2 YFSETQ. There are 13 residues in the CDR3. The junction had 4 bases not matched to a gene; V was cut back by 4 bases and J by 6 bases.

The chain uses TRBV7-9 and TRBJ1-1, with D possibly matching TRBD1 (5 bases). From germline, CDR1 is SEHNR and CDR2 FQNEAQ (reference sequence). V was shortened by 3 bases and J by 8 bases, with 13 bases between the two germline ends. The CDR3 contains 13 residues. The CDR3 nucleotides are TGTGCCAGCAGCTTTTCAGGGACGATAGAAGCTTTCTTT. It specifies CASSFSGTIEAFF.

This clonotype was counted only a few times. The rearrangement joins TRBV10-3 to TRBJ2-7, with D possibly matching TRBD1 (5 bases). V dropped 4 bases and J dropped 2 bases, with 12 bases sitting between them. The CDR3 has 14 amino acids. CDR1 ENHRY and CDR2 SYGVKD come from the germline V gene. The CDR3 nucleotides are TGTGCCATCAGTGGCGGTAGGGGAACCTACGAGCAGTACTTC. Translation gives CAISGGRGTYEQYF.

The chain has TRBV4-1 and TRBJ2-7; D perhaps matches TRBD1 (6 bases). The V and J ends lost 0 bases and 2 bases respectively, with 11 bases between them. The CDR3 sequence is 15 residues long. Looked up from germline, CDR1 is MGHRA and CDR2 is YSYEKL. The CDR3 coding sequence is TGCGCCAGCAGCCAAGAGGTGGGGACACCCTACGAGCAGTACTTC. Translated: CASSQEVGTPYEQYF.

This chain joins TRBV12-3 or TRBV12-4 and TRBJ1-2; the D is unclear. Trimming left V 1 base short and J 0 bases short, with 12 bases between. This CDR3 has 16 amino acids. CDR3 nucleotides: TGTGCCAGCAGTTTAGGGGAGGCGTACCCTAACTATGGCTACACCTTC. Translated, it gives CASSLGEAYPNYGYTF.

V gene TRBV12-3 or TRBV12-4 combines with J gene TRBJ2-1, with 7 bases aligning to TRBD2. V lost 1 base, J lost 6 bases, and 3 bases stayed unmatched. This CDR3 has 14 amino acids. The CDR3 DNA reads as TGTGCCAGCAGTTTAGTGGGGGGGAGCAATGAGCAGTTCTTC. Translation gives CASSLVGGSNEQFF.

Only a few counts were recorded for this clonotype. V is TRBV6-1 and J is TRBJ1-6; D not resolved. Germline V gives CDR1 MNHNS, CDR2 SASEGT. Trimming took 4 bases from V and 9 from J, leaving 16 bases between them. The CDR3 covers 15 residues. In DNA form, the CDR3 reads TGTGCCAGCAGTGCCGATGGGTTTTCGGTTTCACCCCTCCACTTT. It yields the protein CASSADGFSVSPLHF.

The sample holds a few counts of this clonotype. The chain couples TRBV12-3 or TRBV12-4 to TRBJ1-5; a weak D match, TRBD1 (6 bases). Trimming cost V 6 bases and J 5 bases, with 14 bases left between them. The CDR3 spans 14 residues. CDR3 DNA sequence: TGTGCCAGCAGGTTGACAGGCGACCATCAGCCCCAGCATTTT. This translates into CASRLTGDHQPQHF.

The J gene is TRBJ2-5, the V gene TRBV6-1; possible D gene TRBD1, 6 bases. Germline values: CDR1 MNHNS, CDR2 SASEGT. CDR3 size: 16 residues. Trimming took off 6 bases at V and 5 bases at J, with 22 bases between the two ends. CDR3 bases: TGTGCCAGCAGCCCCTCACAGGGAACAATCGGGGAGACCCAGTACTTC. It translates to CASSPSQGTIGETQYF.

Only a few counts were recorded for this clonotype. J is TRBJ2-1 and V is TRBV5-1; TRBD1 is a possible D gene (6 bases). Germline lookup yields CDR1 SGHRS and CDR2 YFSETQ. CDR3 length: 11 amino acids. The V and J ends lost 5 bases and 10 bases respectively, with 10 bases between them. Here the CDR3 reads CASRAGQEQFF. The CDR3 bases are TGCGCCAGCAGGGCTGGACAGGAGCAGTTCTTC.

The chain uses TRBV5-1 and TRBJ1-2; D remains unclear. Germline-derived CDR1 and CDR2 are SGHRS and YFSETQ. The ends were cut back, 4 bases at V and 4 bases at J, with 11 bases in the middle. The CDR3 is 13 residues long. The CDR3 loop reads CASSPRELYGYTF. The CDR3 DNA reads TGCGCCAGCAGCCCTCGGGAGCTCTATGGCTACACCTTC.

This clonotype was counted a single time. The chain recombines TRBV20-1 with TRBJ2-2; 7 nucleotides align to TRBD1. The germline gives CDR1 DFQATT, CDR2 SNEGSKA (reference sequence). Trimming at V came to 4 bases and at J to 5 bases, leaving 4 bases not matched to a gene. The CDR3 loop spans 13 amino acids. The CDR3 loop reads CSANRGRTGELFF. CDR3 DNA: TGCAGTGCTAACAGGGGAAGGACCGGGGAGCTGTTTTTT.

The chain is built from TRBV7-3 and TRBJ2-1, with D possibly being TRBD1 (6 bases). Germline V gene lookup returns CDR1 SGHTA and CDR2 FQGTGA. This CDR3 spans 12 amino acids. V lost 5 bases and J lost 10, with 12 bases in between. CDR3 in DNA: TGTGCCAGCAGCGGGATCCAGGGGGAGCAGTTCTTC. Translation: CASSGIQGEQFF.

The table lists this clonotype with a few counts. This chain connects TRBV7-9 to TRBJ2-7; D perhaps matches TRBD2 (5 bases). The CDR3 spans 13 residues. CDR1 SEHNR and CDR2 FQNEAQ come from the germline V gene (reference sequence). Trimming took off 1 base at V and 6 bases at J, with 10 bases between the two ends. For the CDR3, the DNA is TGTGCCAGCAGCTTAGGTACCGCGGGCGAGCAGTACTTC. Translation gives CASSLGTAGEQYF.

This clonotype occurred a few times. This rearrangement joins TRBV10-3 to TRBJ2-1; D call uncertain. Looked up from germline, CDR1 is ENHRY and CDR2 is SYGVKD. V lost 8 bases and J 7 bases, leaving 9 bases between the germline ends. The CDR3 is 11 residues long. Here the CDR3 DNA reads TGTGCCATCGGCAGTGGGAATGAGCAGTTCTTC. Translation gives CAIGSGNEQFF.

In DNA form, the CDR3 reads TGCAGCCGTGCTGACACACGCTCCTACAATGAGCAGTTCTTC. It yields the protein CSRADTRSYNEQFF. V is TRBV20-1 and J is TRBJ2-1; D not resolved. The CDR3 extends over 14 amino acids. Germline lookup yields CDR1 DFQATT and CDR2 SNEGSKA (reference sequence).

The V gene is TRBV12-3 or TRBV12-4, the J gene TRBJ2-3; the D gene is possibly TRBD1 (7 bases). The CDR3 has 14 residues. Between the trimmed V and J ends, which lost 8 bases and 4 bases, there was a span of 16 bases. This CDR3 is CASGSGGGADTQYF. The DNA of the CDR3 is TGTGCCAGCGGGTCAGGGGGAGGTGCAGATACGCAGTATTTT.

This clonotype was seen a few times. The chain carries TRBV6-1 and TRBJ2-1, with D possibly being TRBD1 or TRBD2 (5 bases each). This CDR3 is 14 amino acids long. The V end was cut by 10 bases, the J end by 0 bases, with 13 bases between. Per germline, CDR1 MNHNS and CDR2 SASEGT. CDR3 residues: CATSSGASYNEQFF. The DNA for the CDR3 is TGTGCCACCTCTTCCGGGGCCTCCTACAATGAGCAGTTCTTC.